These T cell receptor beta chains were read from a single sample in a study of Graves' ophthalmopathy and Graves' hyperthyroidism. In TCRdb, the multiplex PCR reads were re-called with MiXCR into one record per CDR3 protein. The table lists over 450,000 distinct CDR3 sequences, under 15% of them singletons. The material sequenced was blood. The receptor set was obtained from a woman aged 25 to 45 with Graves' ophthalmopathy. Each CDR3 is given with its conserved first and last residue. Each record gives: J gene, CDR3 length, V gene, CDR3 protein.

TRBJ1-1,14,TRBV9,CASSPQGQFTEAFF
TRBJ2-7,14,TRBV28,CASSLGGRGGEQYF
TRBJ2-7,15,TRBV15,CATSSPSGLRYEQYF
TRBJ2-2,17,TRBV6-5,CASSYSRLAGPSGELFF
TRBJ2-7,15,TRBV7-8,CASSLAPSASYEQYF
TRBJ2-3,14,TRBV6-1,CASSRLAPTDTQYF
TRBJ2-7,15,TRBV6-1,CASIPPGTPRYEQYF
TRBJ2-1,16,TRBV19,CASTTRGSGRRDEQFF
TRBJ1-5,14,TRBV18,CASSPPTENQPQHF
TRBJ1-6,15,TRBV11-2,CASSHGQGGNSPLHF
TRBJ2-7,14,TRBV6-1,CASRVDLGGYEQYF
TRBJ1-2,14,TRBV9,CASSVVGATYGYTF
TRBJ2-7,14,TRBV6-1,CASRSGGLSYEQYF
TRBJ2-7,13,TRBV28,CASSLGSLPEQYF
TRBJ1-3,15,TRBV4-3,CASSQEGTSGNTIYF
TRBJ1-1,15,TRBV7-2,CASSPRGGVRTEAFF
TRBJ2-5,16,TRBV24-1,CATSVAMAGEGETQYF
TRBJ1-1,15,TRBV5-4,CASSSSRGLTTEAFF
TRBJ1-5,15,TRBV28,CASSKQGRENQPQHF
TRBJ2-7,15,TRBV7-8,CASSAGTGLLYEQYF
TRBJ1-2,18,TRBV10-3,CAINKPGTAGPANYGYTF
TRBJ2-5,17,TRBV7-8,CASSLRSWGQSQETKYF
TRBJ1-1,11,TRBV2,CASREETEAFF
TRBJ2-2,16,TRBV10-3,CAISESEDPYTGELFF
TRBJ2-7,14,TRBV10-3,CAINSGSERYEQYF
TRBJ2-7,15,TRBV30,CAWSSPGQSSYEQYF
TRBJ1-2,15,TRBV10-3,CAVSEHNANNYGYTF
TRBJ2-1,15,TRBV4-2,CASSQVSGAYNEQFF
TRBJ2-2,14,TRBV24-1,CATSDTSNTGELFF
TRBJ2-7,14,TRBV7-2,CASSLDLGHYEQYF
TRBJ1-2,19,TRBV5-1,CASSLGRSWGPVANYGYTF
TRBJ1-1,15,TRBV6-1,CASTRSTGRYTEAFF
TRBJ2-2,16,TRBV5-5,CASSSGTGWNTGELFF
TRBJ2-7,15,TRBV11-3,CASSQTGTGLHEQYF
TRBJ1-2,13,TRBV28,CASSLTGGDGGSF
TRBJ2-5,16,TRBV7-8,CASSFSGTTLQETQYF
TRBJ2-5,14,TRBV6-5,CASSYGRGSETQYF
TRBJ2-5,13,TRBV6-1,CASSERGFETQYF
TRBJ1-1,12,TRBV29-1,CSVVTENTEAFF
TRBJ2-2,13,TRBV2,CASSGIGTGELFF
TRBJ2-5,17,TRBV13,CASSLQSTGWGRETQYF
TRBJ1-5,13,TRBV12-3/TRBV12-4,CASRSEGYWPQHF
TRBJ1-5,13,TRBV12-5,CASGLLGDQPQHF
TRBJ1-5,16,TRBV6-1,CASSEGRTRSNQPQHF
TRBJ1-2,17,TRBV12-3/TRBV12-4,CASSLVRTGAINYGYTF
TRBJ2-5,15,TRBV6-5,CASSYATGYQETQYF
TRBJ2-7,14,TRBV28,CAATSEAGANEQYF
TRBJ2-7,14,TRBV6-4,CASRRDGGSGEQYF
TRBJ2-7,14,TRBV27,CASSLRGTPYEQYF
TRBJ2-7,13,TRBV11-2,CASSLQSWHEQYF
TRBJ1-1,16,TRBV18,CASSPPGGGRYTEAFF
TRBJ2-2,16,TRBV7-8,CASRLRGTQGTGELFF
TRBJ1-1,13,TRBV30,CAWSRHGNTEAFF
TRBJ2-5,14,TRBV20-1,CSASGTGIQETQYF